This is a list of T cell receptor beta chains from one sample in a study of patients and donors after allogeneic stem cell transplantation. TCRdb analysed the RT-PCR reads with MiXCR anew, one entry per CDR3 protein. The table has fewer than 180,000 distinct CDR3 sequences, 30% to 45% seen once. Sequencing was done on a sample of blood, either unsorted or a sorted T cell fraction (not recorded which). All receptors derive from a human donor who was either an allogeneic HSCT recipient or a stem cell or donor lymphocyte infusion donor (not recorded which). It is not recorded whose cells these are; they may come from a transplant donor. Each CDR3 is given with its conserved first and last residue. A D gene is named only where the DNA matches it firmly. A clone size is listed for some rows: how often the clone was seen (once, few, many), or a class if it is expanded.

clone_size d_call j_call v_call cdr3_aa cdr3_nt
- TRBD1 TRBJ1-5 TRBV2 CASSEDRGFYSNQPQHF TGTGCCAGCAGTGAGGACAGGGGGTTTTATAGCAATCAGCCCCAGCATTTT
many - TRBJ1-3 TRBV3-1 CASSQRFSGNTIYF TGTGCCAGCAGCCAACGATTTTCTGGAAACACCATATATTTT
- - TRBJ2-3 TRBV11-2 CASSLEGARWDTQYF TGTGCCAGCAGCTTAGAGGGGGCGCGGTGGGATACGCAGTATTTT
- - TRBJ1-4 TRBV15 CATSREPASGLFF TGTGCCACCAGCAGAGAACCGGCCTCGGGACTGTTTTTT
few - TRBJ1-3 TRBV7-2 CASSLMVSGNTIYF TGTGCCAGCAGCTTAATGGTCTCTGGAAACACCATATATTTT
- TRBD2 TRBJ2-3 TRBV5-4 CASSPGTSGGFADTQYF TGTGCCAGCAGCCCGGGGACTAGCGGGGGGTTCGCAGATACGCAGTATTTT
few TRBD1 TRBJ1-1 TRBV9 CASSAYQGVSHGNTEAFF TGTGCCAGCAGCGCGTATCAGGGGGTATCCCACGGGAACACTGAAGCTTTCTTT
few TRBD1 TRBJ1-6 TRBV5-1 CASSLGTTGGNGSPLHF TGCGCCAGCAGCTTGGGGACCACAGGGGGCAACGGTTCACCCCTCCACTTT
- - TRBJ2-3 TRBV5-8 CASSLERGEQYF TGTGCCAGCAGCTTGGAAAGGGGAGAGCAGTATTTT
few - TRBJ1-5 TRBV5-1 CASSLTGTFNQPQHF TGCGCCAGCAGCTTGACCGGGACTTTCAATCAGCCCCAGCATTTT
- - TRBJ2-4 TRBV6-5 CASSYSGATAKNIQYF TGTGCCAGCAGTTATTCAGGGGCCACCGCCAAAAACATTCAGTACTTC
- - TRBJ2-5 TRBV6-1 CASSEVWTDPETQYF TGTGCCAGCAGTGAAGTTTGGACCGACCCAGAGACCCAGTACTTC
many - TRBJ1-5 TRBV7-9 CASSDGTPTQHF TGTGCCAGCAGCGACGGGACACCGACCCAGCATTTT
- TRBD1 TRBJ1-6 TRBV25-1 CASSENRGKPSPLHF TGTGCCAGCAGTGAAAACAGGGGAAAGCCTTCACCCCTCCACTTT
once TRBD2 TRBJ2-3 TRBV4-3 CASSQSSGGVADTQYF TGCGCCAGCAGCCAATCCTCGGGGGGGGTGGCAGATACGCAGTATTTT
few TRBD1 TRBJ2-1 TRBV5-1 CASSFTGTGWSEQFF TGCGCCAGCAGCTTCACCGGGACAGGGTGGAGTGAGCAGTTCTTC
few TRBD2 TRBJ2-4 TRBV9 CASSVGTSGNIQYF TGTGCCAGCAGCGTAGGGACTAGCGGGAACATTCAGTACTTC
few - TRBJ1-4 TRBV5-6 CASSLDPNEKLFF TGTGCCAGCAGCTTGGATCCTAATGAAAAACTGTTTTTT
- - TRBJ1-5 TRBV12-3/TRBV12-4 CASSSTDNSNQPQHF TGTGCCAGCAGCTCAACTGATAATAGCAATCAGCCCCAGCATTTT
- - TRBJ2-2 TRBV28 CASSPQGANTGELFF TGTGCCAGCAGCCCCCAGGGTGCGAACACCGGGGAGCTGTTTTTT
once - TRBJ2-2 TRBV10-3 CAITTQGTGELFF TGTGCCATCACCACACAGGGCACCGGGGAGCTGTTTTTT
few - TRBJ2-6 TRBV5-1 CASSRGGGANVLTF TGCGCCAGCAGCCGGGGAGGTGGGGCCAACGTCCTGACTTTC
many - TRBJ1-3 TRBV2 CASGLGQSNTIYF TGTGCCAGCGGGCTCGGACAGTCAAACACCATATATTTT
- - TRBJ2-4 TRBV3-1 CASGGADLNIQYF TGTGCCAGCGGGGGGGCCGATTTAAACATTCAGTACTTC
- TRBD1 TRBJ1-2 TRBV6-5 CASIGTGLLHGYTF TGTGCCAGCATCGGGACAGGCCTTCTACATGGCTACACCTTC
few TRBD1 TRBJ1-6 TRBV25-1 CASSDRDRLYNSPLHF TGTGCCAGCAGTGACCGGGACAGGCTTTATAATTCACCCCTCCACTTT
- - TRBJ1-5 TRBV24-1 CATSEKGAGNQPQHF TGTGCCACCAGTGAGAAAGGGGCAGGGAATCAGCCCCAGCATTTT
- - TRBJ2-5 TRBV12-3/TRBV12-4 CASSFEGIQETQYF TGTGCCAGCAGTTTTGAGGGGATCCAAGAGACCCAGTACTTC
- - TRBJ2-3 TRBV27 CASSSYGPETDTQYF TGTGCCAGCAGTTCGTACGGGCCGGAGACAGATACGCAGTATTTT
- - TRBJ1-2 TRBV29-1 CSVQDANYGYTF TGCAGCGTTCAAGATGCTAACTATGGCTACACCTTC
few - TRBJ1-1 TRBV27 CASSSEPRDAEAFF TGTGCCAGCAGTTCCGAACCCCGGGACGCTGAAGCTTTCTTT
- TRBD1 TRBJ2-5 TRBV6-2/TRBV6-3 CASSYVRPGGETQYF TGTGCCAGCAGTTACGTACGCCCAGGGGGAGAGACCCAGTACTTC
- - TRBJ1-6 TRBV12-3/TRBV12-4 CASSFGGVIGSPLHF TGTGCCAGCAGTTTTGGGGGCGTAATAGGGTCACCCCTCCACTTT
- TRBD2 TRBJ2-3 TRBV9 CASSVVGTITDTQYF TGTGCCAGCAGCGTAGTGGGGACTATCACAGATACGCAGTATTTT
once - TRBJ2-6 TRBV6-1 CATDSSGANVLTF TGTGCCACCGACAGTTCTGGGGCCAACGTCCTGACTTTC
few - TRBJ2-3 TRBV6-6 CASSYWGQTDTQYF TGTGCCAGCAGTTACTGGGGCCAGACAGATACGCAGTATTTT
- - TRBJ1-1 TRBV15 CATSRDLGWGNTEAFF TGTGCCACCAGCAGAGATCTCGGATGGGGGAACACTGAAGCTTTCTTT
- TRBD1 TRBJ1-1 TRBV9 CASSPGTAEAFF TGTGCCAGCAGCCCCGGGACAGCTGAAGCTTTCTTT
- - TRBJ1-2 TRBV20-1 CSARDLREGVNGYTF TGCAGTGCTAGAGATCTCCGAGAAGGGGTCAATGGCTACACCTTC
few - TRBJ1-2 TRBV27 CASSFTANYGYTF TGTGCCAGCAGTTTCACAGCTAACTATGGCTACACCTTC
- - TRBJ1-6 TRBV9 CASSVGGSSYNSPLHF TGTGCCAGCAGCGTAGGGGGCAGCTCCTATAATTCACCCCTCCACTTT
few - TRBJ1-3 TRBV4-3 CASSQVGQGRGNTIYF TGCGCCAGCAGCCAGGTTGGCCAGGGGAGGGGAAACACCATATATTTT
- - TRBJ1-2 TRBV6-1 CASSLSTEANYGYTF TGTGCCAGCAGTCTGTCAACAGAGGCTAACTATGGCTACACCTTC
- - TRBJ1-4 TRBV6-5 CASSYSVLKEKDREKLFF TGTGCCAGCAGTTACTCGGTCCTTAAGGAGAAGGATCGTGAAAAACTGTTTTTT
once - TRBJ2-2 TRBV6-2/TRBV6-3 CASSRDANTGELFF TGTGCCAGCAGTCGGGACGCGAACACCGGGGAGCTGTTTTTT
- - TRBJ2-3 TRBV5-1 CASSLDGTLTDTQYF TGCGCCAGCAGCTTGGATGGGACCCTCACAGATACGCAGTATTTT
few - TRBJ2-1 TRBV7-3 CASSRGKNNEQFF TGTGCCAGCAGCCGTGGGAAAAACAATGAGCAGTTCTTC
- TRBD1 TRBJ2-3 TRBV12-3/TRBV12-4 CASSFAGTGVSDTQYF TGTGCCAGCAGTTTTGCCGGGACAGGGGTTTCGGATACGCAGTATTTT
- - TRBJ1-2 TRBV6-2/TRBV6-3 CASSATPGIHYGYTF TGTGCCAGCAGCGCCACCCCAGGGATACACTATGGCTACACCTTC
few TRBD1 TRBJ1-6 TRBV4-3 CASSRTRDRNSPLHF TGCGCCAGCAGCCGTACCAGGGACAGAAATTCACCCCTCCACTTT